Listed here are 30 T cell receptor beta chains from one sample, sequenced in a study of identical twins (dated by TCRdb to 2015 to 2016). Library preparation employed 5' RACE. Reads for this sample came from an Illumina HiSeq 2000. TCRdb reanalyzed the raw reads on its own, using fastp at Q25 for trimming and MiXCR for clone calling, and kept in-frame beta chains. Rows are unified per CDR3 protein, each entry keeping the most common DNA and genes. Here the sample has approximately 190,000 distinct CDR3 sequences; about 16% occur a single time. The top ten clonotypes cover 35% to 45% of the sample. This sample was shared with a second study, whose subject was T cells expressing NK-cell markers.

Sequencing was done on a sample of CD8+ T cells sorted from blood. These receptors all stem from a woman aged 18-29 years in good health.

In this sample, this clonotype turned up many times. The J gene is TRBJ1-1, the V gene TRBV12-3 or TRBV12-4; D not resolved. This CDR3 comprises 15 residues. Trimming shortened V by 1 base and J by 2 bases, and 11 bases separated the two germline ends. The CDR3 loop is CASSLGVGGNTEAFF. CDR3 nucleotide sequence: TGTGCCAGCAGTTTAGGAGTAGGAGGAAACACTGAAGCTTTCTTT.

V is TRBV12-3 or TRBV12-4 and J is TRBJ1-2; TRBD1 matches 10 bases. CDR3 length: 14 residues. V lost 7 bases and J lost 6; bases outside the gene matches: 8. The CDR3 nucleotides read TGTGCCAGCACCGAAACCGGGACAGGGGATGGCTACACCTTC. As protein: CASTETGTGDGYTF.

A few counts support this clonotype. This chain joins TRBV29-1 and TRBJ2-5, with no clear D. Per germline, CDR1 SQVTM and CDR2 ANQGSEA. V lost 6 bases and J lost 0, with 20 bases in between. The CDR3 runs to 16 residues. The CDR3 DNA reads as TGCAGCGTCATTGGGGTCCTTCGTAGCTACCAAGAGACCCAGTACTTC. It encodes CSVIGVLRSYQETQYF.

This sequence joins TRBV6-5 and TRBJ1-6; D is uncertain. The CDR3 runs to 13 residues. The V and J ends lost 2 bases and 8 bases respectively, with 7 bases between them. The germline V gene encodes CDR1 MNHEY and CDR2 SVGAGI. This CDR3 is CASSYGVDSPLHF. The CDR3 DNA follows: TGTGCCAGCAGTTACGGCGTTGATTCACCCCTCCACTTT.

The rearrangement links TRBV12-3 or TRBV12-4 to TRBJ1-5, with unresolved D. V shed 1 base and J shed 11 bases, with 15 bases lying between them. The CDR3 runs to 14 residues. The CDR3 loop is CASSLESPPGAQHF. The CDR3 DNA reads TGTGCCAGCAGTTTAGAATCACCGCCAGGAGCCCAGCATTTT.

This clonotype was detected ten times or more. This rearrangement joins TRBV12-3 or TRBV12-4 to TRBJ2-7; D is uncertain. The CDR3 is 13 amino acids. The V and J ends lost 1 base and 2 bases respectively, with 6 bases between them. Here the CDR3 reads CASSLVGAYEQYF. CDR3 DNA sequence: TGTGCCAGCAGTTTAGTCGGCGCCTACGAGCAGTACTTC.

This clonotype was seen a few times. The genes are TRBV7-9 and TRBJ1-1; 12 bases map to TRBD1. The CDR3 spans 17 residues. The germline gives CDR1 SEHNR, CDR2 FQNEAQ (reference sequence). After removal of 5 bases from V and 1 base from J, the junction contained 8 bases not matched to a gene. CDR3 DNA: TGTGCCAGCAGCGCCGGGGACAGGGGGCCTCGGAACACTGAAGCTTTCTTT. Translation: CASSAGDRGPRNTEAFF.

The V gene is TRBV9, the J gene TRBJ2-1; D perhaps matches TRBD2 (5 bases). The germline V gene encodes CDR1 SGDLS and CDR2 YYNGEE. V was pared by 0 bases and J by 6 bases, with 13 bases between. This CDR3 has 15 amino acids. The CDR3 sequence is CASSVGGSRVNEQFF. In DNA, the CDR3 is TGTGCCAGCAGCGTAGGAGGGAGTCGAGTCAATGAGCAGTTCTTC.

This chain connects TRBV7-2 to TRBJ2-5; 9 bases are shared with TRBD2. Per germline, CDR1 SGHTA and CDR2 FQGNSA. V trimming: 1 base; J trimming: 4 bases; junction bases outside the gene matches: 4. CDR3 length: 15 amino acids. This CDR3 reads CASSLVLAGTETQYF. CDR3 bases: TGTGCCAGCAGCTTAGTTCTAGCGGGAACAGAGACCCAGTACTTC.

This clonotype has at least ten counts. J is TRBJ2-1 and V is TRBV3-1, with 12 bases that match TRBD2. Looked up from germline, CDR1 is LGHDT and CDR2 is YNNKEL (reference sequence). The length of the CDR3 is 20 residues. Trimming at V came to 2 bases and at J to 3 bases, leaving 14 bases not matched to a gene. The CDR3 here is CASSQFWPRLAGGRYNEQFF. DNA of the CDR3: TGTGCCAGCAGCCAATTTTGGCCTCGTCTAGCGGGAGGGCGCTACAATGAGCAGTTCTTC.

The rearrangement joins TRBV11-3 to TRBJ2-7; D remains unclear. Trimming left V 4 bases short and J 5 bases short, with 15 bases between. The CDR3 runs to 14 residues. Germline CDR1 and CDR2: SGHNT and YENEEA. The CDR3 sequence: CASSSPEDGHEQYF. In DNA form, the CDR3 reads TGTGCCAGCAGCTCTCCTGAGGACGGCCACGAGCAGTACTTC. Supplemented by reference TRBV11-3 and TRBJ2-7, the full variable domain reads EAGVVQSPRYKIIEKKQPVAFWCNPISGHNTLYWYLQNLGQGPELLIRYENEEAVDDSQLPKDRFSAERLKGVDSTLKIQPAELGDSAVYLCASSSPEDGHEQYFGPGTRLTVT.

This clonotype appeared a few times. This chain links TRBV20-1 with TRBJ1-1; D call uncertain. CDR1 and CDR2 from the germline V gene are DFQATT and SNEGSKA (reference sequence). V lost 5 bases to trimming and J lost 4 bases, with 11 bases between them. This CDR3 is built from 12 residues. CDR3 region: CSAGPGRTEAFF. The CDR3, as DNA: TGCAGTGCTGGTCCGGGTCGCACTGAAGCTTTCTTT.

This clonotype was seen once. The CDR3 loop is CSVLQGPYYEQYF. The CDR3 DNA sequence: TGCAGCGTTTTACAGGGCCCATACTACGAGCAGTACTTC. V is TRBV29-1 and J is TRBJ2-7; a possible D gene is TRBD1 (6 bases). CDR1 is SQVTM, CDR2 ANQGSEA, per germline. Trimming left V 5 bases short and J 3 bases short, with 14 bases between. The CDR3 runs 13 residues.

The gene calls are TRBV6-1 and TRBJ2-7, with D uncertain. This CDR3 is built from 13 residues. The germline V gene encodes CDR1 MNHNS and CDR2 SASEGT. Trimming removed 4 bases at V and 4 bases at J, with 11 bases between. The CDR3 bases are TGTGCCAGCAGTGCCCGACAAGAATACGAGCAGTACTTC. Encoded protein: CASSARQEYEQYF.

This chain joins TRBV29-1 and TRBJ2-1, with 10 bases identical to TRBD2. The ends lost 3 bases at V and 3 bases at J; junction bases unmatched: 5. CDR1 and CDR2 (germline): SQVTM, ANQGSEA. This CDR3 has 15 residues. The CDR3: CSVELGLAVYNEQFF. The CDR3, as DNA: TGCAGCGTTGAGCTTGGACTAGCGGTCTACAATGAGCAGTTCTTC.

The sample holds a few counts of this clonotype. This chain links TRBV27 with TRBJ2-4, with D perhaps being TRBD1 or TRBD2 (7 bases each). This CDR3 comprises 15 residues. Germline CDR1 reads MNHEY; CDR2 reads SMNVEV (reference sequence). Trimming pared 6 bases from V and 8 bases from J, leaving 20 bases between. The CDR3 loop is CASRLLTGREDIQYF. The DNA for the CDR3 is TGTGCCAGCAGACTTCTGACAGGGAGGGAGGACATTCAGTACTTC.

DNA for the CDR3: TGTGCCAGCAGTTTGGGGTTTAAGGGAAATGAGCAGTTCTTC. Residues: CASSLGFKGNEQFF. The genes are TRBV27 and TRBJ2-1; D remains ambiguous. Germline V gene sequence: CDR1 MNHEY, CDR2 SMNVEV (reference sequence). The length of the CDR3 is 14 residues. Trimming shortened V by 3 bases and J by 7 bases, and 13 bases separated the two germline ends.

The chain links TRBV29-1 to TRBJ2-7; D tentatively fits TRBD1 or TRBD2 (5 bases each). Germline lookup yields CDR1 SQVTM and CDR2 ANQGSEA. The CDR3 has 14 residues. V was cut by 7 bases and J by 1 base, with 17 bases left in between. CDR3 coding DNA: TGCAGCGCCGGAGGCGCCGAGGGGTCCTACGAGCAGTACTTC. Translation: CSAGGAEGSYEQYF.

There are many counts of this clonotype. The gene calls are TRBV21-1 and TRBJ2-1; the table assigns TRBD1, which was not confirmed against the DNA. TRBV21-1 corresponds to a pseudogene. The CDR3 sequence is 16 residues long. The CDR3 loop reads CASSKGQGSSYNEQFF. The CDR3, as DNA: TGTGCCAGCAGCAAAGGACAGGGCAGCTCCTACAATGAGCAGTTCTTC.

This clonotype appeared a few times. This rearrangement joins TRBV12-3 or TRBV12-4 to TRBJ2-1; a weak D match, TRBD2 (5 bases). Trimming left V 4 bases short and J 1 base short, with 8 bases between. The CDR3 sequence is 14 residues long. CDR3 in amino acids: CASSSEGSYNEQFF. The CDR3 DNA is TGTGCCAGCAGTTCAGAGGGATCCTACAATGAGCAGTTCTTC.

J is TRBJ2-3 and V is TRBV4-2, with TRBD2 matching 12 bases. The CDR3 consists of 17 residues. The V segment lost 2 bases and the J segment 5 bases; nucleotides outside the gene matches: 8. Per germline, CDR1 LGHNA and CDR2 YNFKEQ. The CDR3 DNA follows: TGTGCCAGCAGCCAAAGCCTAGCGGGGGGGCCGAAAGATACGCAGTATTTT. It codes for CASSQSLAGGPKDTQYF.

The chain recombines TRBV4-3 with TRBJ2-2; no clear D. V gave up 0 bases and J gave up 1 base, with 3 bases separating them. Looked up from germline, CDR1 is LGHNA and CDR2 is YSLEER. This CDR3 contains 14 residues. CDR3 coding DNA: TGCGCCAGCAGCCAAGAGTTGAACACCGGGGAGCTGTTTTTT. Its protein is CASSQELNTGELFF.

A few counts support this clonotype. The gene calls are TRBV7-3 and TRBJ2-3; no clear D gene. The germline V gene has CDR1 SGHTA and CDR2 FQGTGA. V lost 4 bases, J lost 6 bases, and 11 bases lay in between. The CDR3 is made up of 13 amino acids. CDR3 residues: CASSSNNADTQYF. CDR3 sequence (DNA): TGTGCCAGCAGCTCAAATAACGCCGATACGCAGTATTTT.

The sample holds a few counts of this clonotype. The CDR3 coding sequence is TGTGCCACCCCAAACCCGGATGGAGGAGAGAATGAGCAGTTCTTC. Its protein is CATPNPDGGENEQFF. The V call is TRBV12-3 or TRBV12-4, the J call TRBJ2-1, with D tentatively TRBD2 (5 bases). The length of the CDR3 is 15 residues. V was trimmed by 10 bases and J by 7 bases, leaving 23 bases between them.

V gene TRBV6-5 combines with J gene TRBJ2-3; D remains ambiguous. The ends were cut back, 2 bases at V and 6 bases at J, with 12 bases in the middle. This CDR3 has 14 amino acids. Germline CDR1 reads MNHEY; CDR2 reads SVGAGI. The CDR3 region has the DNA TGTGCCAGCAGTTACGCTTTACGGACGGATACGCAGTATTTT. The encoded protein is CASSYALRTDTQYF.

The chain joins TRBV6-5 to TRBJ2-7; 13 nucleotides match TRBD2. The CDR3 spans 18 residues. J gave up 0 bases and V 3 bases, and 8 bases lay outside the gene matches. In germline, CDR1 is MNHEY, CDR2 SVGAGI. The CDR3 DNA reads TGTGCCAGCAGTTATGGGGGGACTAGCGGGAAAAACTCCTACGAGCAGTACTTC. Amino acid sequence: CASSYGGTSGKNSYEQYF.

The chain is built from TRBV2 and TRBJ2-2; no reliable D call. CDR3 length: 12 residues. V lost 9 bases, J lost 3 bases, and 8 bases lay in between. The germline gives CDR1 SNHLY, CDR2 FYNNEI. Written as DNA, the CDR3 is TGTGCCAGGGCCGGAGACACCGGGGAGCTGTTTTTT. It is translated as CARAGDTGELFF.

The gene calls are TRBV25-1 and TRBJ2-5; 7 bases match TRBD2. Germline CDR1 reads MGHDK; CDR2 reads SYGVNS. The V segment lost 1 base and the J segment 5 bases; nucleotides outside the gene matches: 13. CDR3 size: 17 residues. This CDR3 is CASSESFGAGVRETQYF. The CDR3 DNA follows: TGTGCCAGCAGTGAATCTTTCGGGGCGGGAGTTCGTGAGACCCAGTACTTC.

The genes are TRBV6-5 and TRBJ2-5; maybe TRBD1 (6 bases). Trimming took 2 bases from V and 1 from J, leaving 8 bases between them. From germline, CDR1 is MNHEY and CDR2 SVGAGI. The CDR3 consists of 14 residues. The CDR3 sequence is CASSYQDSQETQYF. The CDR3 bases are TGTGCCAGCAGTTACCAGGACAGCCAAGAGACCCAGTACTTC.

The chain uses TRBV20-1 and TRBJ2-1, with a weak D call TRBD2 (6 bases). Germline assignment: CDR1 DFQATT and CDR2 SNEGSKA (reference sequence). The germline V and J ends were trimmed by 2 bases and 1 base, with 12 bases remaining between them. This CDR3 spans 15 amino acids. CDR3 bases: TGCAGTGCTAGAATCCCTAGCGCTTCCTACAATGAGCAGTTCTTC. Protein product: CSARIPSASYNEQFF.